This TCR beta chain was captured by sequencing in a study of Graves' ophthalmopathy and Graves' hyperthyroidism. Hyperthyroidism patients were newly diagnosed, ill under 2 months, and aged 18 to 65 years. The TCR beta CDR3 regions underwent amplification from RNA transcripts. Following a first-round RT-PCR that used HTBI primers, a second-round multiplex PCR was carried out. TCRdb re-called the multiplex PCR reads through MiXCR, storing one row per CDR3 protein. The table has about 600,000 distinct CDR3 sequences, about 35% seen once. As regards this clonotype: A much larger clone lies a single base off, so this may be a read error.

Germline V CDR1 and CDR2: SGDLS, YYNGEE. The CDR3 consists of 16 residues. This clonotype was sampled from an adult man with Graves' hyperthyroidism. The chain couples TRBV9 to TRBJ1-6; no clear D. Sequencing input: peripheral blood or thyroid tissue (not recorded which). The CDR3, as DNA: TGTGTCAGCAGCGTCAGACTGATCTCCTATAATTCACCCCTCCACTTT. Translated, it gives CVSSVRLISYNSPLHF. Combining the CDR3 with reference TRBV9 and TRBJ1-6 gives the whole variable domain DSGVTQTPKHLITATGQRVTLRCSPRSGDLSVYWYQQSLDQGLQFLIQYYNGEERAKGNILERFSAQQFPDLHSELNLSSLELGDSALYFCVSSVRLISYNSPLHFGNGTRLTVT.